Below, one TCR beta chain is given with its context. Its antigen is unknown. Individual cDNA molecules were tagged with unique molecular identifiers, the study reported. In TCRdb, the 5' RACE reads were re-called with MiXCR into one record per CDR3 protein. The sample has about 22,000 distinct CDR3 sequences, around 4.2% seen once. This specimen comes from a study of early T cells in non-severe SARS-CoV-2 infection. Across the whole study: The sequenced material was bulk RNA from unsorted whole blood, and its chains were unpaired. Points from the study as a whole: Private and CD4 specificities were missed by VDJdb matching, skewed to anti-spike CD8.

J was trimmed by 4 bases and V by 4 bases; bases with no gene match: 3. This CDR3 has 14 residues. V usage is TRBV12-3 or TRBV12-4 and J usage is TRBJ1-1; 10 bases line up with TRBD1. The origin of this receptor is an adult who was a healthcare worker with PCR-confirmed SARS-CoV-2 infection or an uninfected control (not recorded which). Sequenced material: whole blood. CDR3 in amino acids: CASSSRDRGTEAFF. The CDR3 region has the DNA TGTGCCAGCAGTTCCCGGGACAGGGGCACTGAAGCTTTCTTT.